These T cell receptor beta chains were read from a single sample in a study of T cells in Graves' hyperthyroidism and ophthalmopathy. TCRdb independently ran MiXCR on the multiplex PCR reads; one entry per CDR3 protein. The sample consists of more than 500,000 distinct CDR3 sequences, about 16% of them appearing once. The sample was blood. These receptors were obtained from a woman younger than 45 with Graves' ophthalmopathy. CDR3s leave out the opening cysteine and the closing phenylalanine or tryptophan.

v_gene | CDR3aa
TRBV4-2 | ASSQDPPGAAYNEQF
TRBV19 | ASSIRGVKGAGYT
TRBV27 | ASRTGMLVSEQY
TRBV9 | ASSVAIGTGELF
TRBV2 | ASTTGQPKTSGRAEETQY
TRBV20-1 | SASWGGVGAQH
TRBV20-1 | SARDYGLAGIYEQY
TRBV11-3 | ASSLRGTGSNDEQY
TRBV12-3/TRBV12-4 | ASSFGGTAETQY
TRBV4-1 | ASSQDPQSGAPNVEQY
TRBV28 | ASSLWQGVNEKLF
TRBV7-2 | ASSLDTRRTEAF
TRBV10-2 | ASTLEGVSGNTIY
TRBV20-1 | SASPGGRSNQPQH
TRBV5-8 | ASSLEATGELF
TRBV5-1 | ASSLKGTSNEQF
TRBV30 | AWSRTYDTEAF
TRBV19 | ASSRTPQAVAGELF
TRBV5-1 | ASSRTSGRSTILNEQF
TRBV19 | ASAPTRASYYGYT
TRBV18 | ASSFWGAGDMVNEQF
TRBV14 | ASSYEYQETQY
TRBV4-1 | ASSQRTLGTEAF
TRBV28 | ATRSGRLQDTQY
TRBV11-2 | ASGQGHTEAF
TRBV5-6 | ASSLSGTGDLGEQY
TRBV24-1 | ATSDYITSGDNEQY
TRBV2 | ASSPTDSGRYNEQF
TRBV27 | ASSPGTYEKETQY
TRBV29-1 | SVESGQGTTGELF
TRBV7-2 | ASSSGQGFHYEQY
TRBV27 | ASSLSHTYEQY
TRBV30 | AWSVGATNEKLF
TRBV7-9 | ASSLDVHTQY
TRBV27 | ASSQSNQPQH
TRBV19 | ASSIFEGAVRNEQF
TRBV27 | ASSSTFRPGEEDFWPLWQPQH
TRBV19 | ASKPNAREEQY
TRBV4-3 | ASSQGPDSSYNEQF
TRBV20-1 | SAGPWTPMNTEAF
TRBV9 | ASSVGRSSYERY
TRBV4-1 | ASSQVGGRADTQY
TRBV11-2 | ASSFGDLGEQY
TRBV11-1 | ASSPRDKSYEQY
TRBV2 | ASSDSIGQSYEQY
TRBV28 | ASSYNVRGGSNQPQH
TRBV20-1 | SAKLAGTGNEQF